This T cell receptor (beta chain) was identified in a study of cytomegalovirus exposure and HLA in healthy donors. Points on this clone: Its target is unknown.

Primers included in the PCR were 60 Vbeta and 13 Jbeta primers. The table came from immunoSEQ multiplex PCR; TCRdb's copy has only in-frame clones and leaves some out. The sample lists tens of thousands of clones; around three quarters were seen once. Findings and limits, study-wide: It was shown in a later analysis that HLA-associated TCR beta chains were more clonally expanded than other, equally common chains. TCR beta V segments were, for the most part, productive about 90% or about 30% of the time in an earlier analysis. Cytomegalovirus association was assigned to about 180 TCR beta chains. Donors were assumed by presence/absence analyses to have roughly uniform sequencing depth.

The V gene lost 3 bases and the J gene lost 1 base, with 18 bases spanning the gap. The CDR3 sequence is 16 residues long. The germline V gene encodes CDR1 GTSNPN and CDR2 SVGIG (reference sequence). The rearrangement uses TRBV30 and TRBJ1-1; no definite D call. The sequencing input was PBMCs. The receptor was derived from a young man in good health and CMV-seropositive. The CDR3 spells CAWRRERERRNTEAFF. Written as DNA, the CDR3 is TGTGCCTGGAGAAGAGAGAGGGAAAGGAGGAACACTGAAGCTTTCTTT.